This T cell receptor (beta chain) comes out of a study of blood T cells in healthy people across ages. Study information: About one barcoded TCR beta cDNA was captured per two T cells.

This CDR3 is built from 16 residues. Germline CDR1 reads SGHNT; CDR2 reads YYREEE (reference sequence). The V gene lost 4 bases and the J gene lost 7 bases, with 20 bases spanning the gap. Primed by a sample-barcoded 5' primer and a J-beta primer mix, a second PCR proceeded for roughly 7 to 12 cycles. MiXCR was run by TCRdb on the 5' RACE reads, yielding one entry per CDR3 protein. This table has hundreds of thousands of distinct CDR3 sequences, less than 45% appearing once. This rearrangement joins TRBV5-4 to TRBJ1-4; D remains unclear. What was sequenced was blood. The source of this sequence is an elderly man in good health. The chain's CDR3 is CASSPFPGEGIEKLFF. CDR3 DNA sequence: TGTGCCAGCAGCCCTTTTCCGGGAGAAGGGATTGAAAAACTGTTTTTT. Filled out from reference TRBV5-4 and TRBJ1-4, the complete variable domain reads ETGVTQSPTHLIKTRGQQVTLRCSSQSGHNTVSWYQQALGQGPQFIFQYYREEENGRGNFPPRFSGLQFPNYSSELNVNALELDDSALYLCASSPFPGEGIEKLFFGSGTQLSVL.